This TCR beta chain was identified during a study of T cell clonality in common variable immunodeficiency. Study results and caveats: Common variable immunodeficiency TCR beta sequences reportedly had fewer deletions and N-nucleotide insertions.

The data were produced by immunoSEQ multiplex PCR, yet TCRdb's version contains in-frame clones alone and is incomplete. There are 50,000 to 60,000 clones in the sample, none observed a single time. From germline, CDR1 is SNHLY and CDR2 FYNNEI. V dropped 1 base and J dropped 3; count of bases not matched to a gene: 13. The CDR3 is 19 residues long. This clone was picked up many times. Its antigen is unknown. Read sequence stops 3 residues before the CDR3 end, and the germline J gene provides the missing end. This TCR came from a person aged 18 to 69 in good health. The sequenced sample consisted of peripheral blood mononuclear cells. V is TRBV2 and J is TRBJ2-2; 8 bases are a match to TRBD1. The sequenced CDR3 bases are TGTGCCAGCAGTGAAGTCGAGGTGGGGGACAGGACATACACCGGGGAG. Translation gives CASSEVEVGDRTYTGE. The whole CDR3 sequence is CASSEVEVGDRTYTGELFF.